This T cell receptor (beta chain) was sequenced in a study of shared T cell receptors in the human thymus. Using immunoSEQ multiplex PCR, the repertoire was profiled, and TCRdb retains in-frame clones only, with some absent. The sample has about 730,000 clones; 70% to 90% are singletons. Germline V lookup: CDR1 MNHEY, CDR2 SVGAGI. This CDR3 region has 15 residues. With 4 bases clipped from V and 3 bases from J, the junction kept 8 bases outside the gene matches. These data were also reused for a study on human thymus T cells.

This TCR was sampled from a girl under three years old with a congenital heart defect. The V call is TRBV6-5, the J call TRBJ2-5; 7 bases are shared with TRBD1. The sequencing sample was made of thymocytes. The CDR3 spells CASSSPRTGEETQYF. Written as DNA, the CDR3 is TGTGCCAGCAGTTCCCCTAGGACAGGTGAAGAGACCCAGTACTTC.